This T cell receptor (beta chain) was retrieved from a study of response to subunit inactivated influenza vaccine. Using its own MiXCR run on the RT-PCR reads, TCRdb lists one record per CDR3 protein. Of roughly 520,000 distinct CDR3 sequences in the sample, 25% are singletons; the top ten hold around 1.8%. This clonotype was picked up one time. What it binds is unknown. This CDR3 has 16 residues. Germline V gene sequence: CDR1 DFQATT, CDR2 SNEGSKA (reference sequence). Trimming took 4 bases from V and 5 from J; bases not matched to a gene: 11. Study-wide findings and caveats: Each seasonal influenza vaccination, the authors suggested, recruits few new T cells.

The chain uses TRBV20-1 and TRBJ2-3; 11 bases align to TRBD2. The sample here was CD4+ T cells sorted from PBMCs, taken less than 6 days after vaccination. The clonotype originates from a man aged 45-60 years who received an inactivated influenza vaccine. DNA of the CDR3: TGCAGTGCTAAGGGGGGCCGAACTAGCGGGGGAGATACGCAGTATTTT. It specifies CSAKGGRTSGGDTQYF.